Following are 4 T cell receptor beta chains from one sample sequenced in a study of blood T cell repertoires in COVID-19. The method was immunoSEQ multiplex PCR; TCRdb's version includes in-frame clones alone and lacks a portion of them. The sample has some 380,000 clones, 70% to 90% seen once. The sample was PBMCs or T cells enriched from blood (not recorded which). Every receptor here comes from a man under 40 who had recovered from COVID-19.

The rearrangement uses TRBV18 and TRBJ1-1, with D uncertain. Germline V gene data show CDR1 as KGHSH and CDR2 as LQKENI. Trimming took off 3 bases at V and 1 base at J, with 12 bases between the two ends. CDR3 size: 15 residues. The CDR3: CASSPFSVENTEAFF. CDR3 DNA sequence: TGTGCCAGCTCACCTTTCTCAGTTGAGAACACTGAAGCTTTCTTT.

The chain combines TRBV30 with TRBJ2-7; 12 nucleotides align to TRBD2. The length of the CDR3 is 18 residues. The germline CDR1 and CDR2 sequences are GTSNPN and SVGIG (reference sequence). After removal of 5 bases from V and 2 bases from J, the junction contained 16 bases not matched to a gene. CDR3 nucleotide sequence: TGTGCCTGGGTACCGACTAGCGGGGGTTACGGCCTCCCCTACGAGCAGTACTTC. It is translated as CAWVPTSGGYGLPYEQYF.

Only one count was recorded for this clone. The chain uses TRBV12-3 or TRBV12-4 and TRBJ2-7, with 8 bases lining up with TRBD1. V trimming: 5 bases; J trimming: 4 bases; junction bases outside the gene matches: 4. The CDR3 totals 13 residues. The CDR3 loop is CASSGQGQYEQYF. The CDR3 DNA reads TGTGCCAGCAGTGGACAGGGACAATACGAGCAGTACTTC.

The V call is TRBV7-6, the J call TRBJ1-4; unclear D gene. Trimming shortened V by 1 base and J by 1 base, and 7 bases separated the two germline ends. The CDR3 runs to 15 residues. Germline assignment: CDR1 SGHVS and CDR2 FNYEAQ. CDR3 in DNA: TGTGCCAGCAGCTTAGTCCCGGGAACTAATGAAAAACTGTTTTTT. It encodes CASSLVPGTNEKLFF.